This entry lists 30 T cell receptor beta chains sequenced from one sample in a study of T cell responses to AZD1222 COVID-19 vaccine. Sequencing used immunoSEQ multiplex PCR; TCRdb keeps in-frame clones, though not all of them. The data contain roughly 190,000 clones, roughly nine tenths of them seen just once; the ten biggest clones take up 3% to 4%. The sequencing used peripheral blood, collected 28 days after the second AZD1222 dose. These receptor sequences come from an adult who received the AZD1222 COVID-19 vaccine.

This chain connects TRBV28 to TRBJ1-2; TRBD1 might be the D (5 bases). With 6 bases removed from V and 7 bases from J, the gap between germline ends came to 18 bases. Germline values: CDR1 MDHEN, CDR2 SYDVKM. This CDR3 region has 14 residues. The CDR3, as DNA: TGTGCCAGCAGAAATGGGGGAACCCTCTCTGGCTACACCTTC. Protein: CASRNGGTLSGYTF.

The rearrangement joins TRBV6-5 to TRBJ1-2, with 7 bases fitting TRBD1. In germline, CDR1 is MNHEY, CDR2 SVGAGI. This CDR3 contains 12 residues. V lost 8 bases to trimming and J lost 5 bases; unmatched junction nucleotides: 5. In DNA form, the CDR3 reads TGTGCCAGCGCGGACAGGACATATGGCTACACCTTC. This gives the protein CASADRTYGYTF.

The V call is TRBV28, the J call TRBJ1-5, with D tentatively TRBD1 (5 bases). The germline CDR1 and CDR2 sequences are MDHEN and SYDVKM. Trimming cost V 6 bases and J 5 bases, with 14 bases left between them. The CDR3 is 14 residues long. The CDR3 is CASSPLQGDQPQHF. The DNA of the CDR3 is TGTGCCAGCAGCCCATTGCAGGGAGATCAGCCCCAGCATTTT.

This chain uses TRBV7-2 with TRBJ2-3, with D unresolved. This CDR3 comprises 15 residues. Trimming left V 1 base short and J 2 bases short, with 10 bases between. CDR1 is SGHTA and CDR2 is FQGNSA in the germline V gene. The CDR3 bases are TGTGCCAGCAGCTTAGGTACCCGGACCACAGATACGCAGTATTTT. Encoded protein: CASSLGTRTTDTQYF. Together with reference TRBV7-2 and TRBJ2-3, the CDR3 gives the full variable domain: GAGVSQSPSNKVTEKGKDVELRCDPISGHTALYWYRQSLGQGLEFLIYFQGNSAPDKSGLPSDRFSAERTGGSVSTLTIQRTQQEDSAVYLCASSLGTRTTDTQYFGPGTRLTVL.

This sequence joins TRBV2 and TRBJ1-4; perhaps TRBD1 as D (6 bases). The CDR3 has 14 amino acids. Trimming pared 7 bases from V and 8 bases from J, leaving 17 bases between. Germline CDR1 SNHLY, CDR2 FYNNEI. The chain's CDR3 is CASIGQLLGEKLFF. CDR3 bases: TGTGCCAGCATCGGACAGCTCTTAGGGGAAAAACTGTTTTTT.

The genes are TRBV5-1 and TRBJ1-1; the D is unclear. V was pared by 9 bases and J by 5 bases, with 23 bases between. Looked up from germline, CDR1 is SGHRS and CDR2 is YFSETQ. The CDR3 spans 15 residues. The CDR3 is CATKAGSSARTEAFF. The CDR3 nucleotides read TGCGCCACGAAGGCCGGGTCCTCAGCAAGGACTGAAGCTTTCTTT.

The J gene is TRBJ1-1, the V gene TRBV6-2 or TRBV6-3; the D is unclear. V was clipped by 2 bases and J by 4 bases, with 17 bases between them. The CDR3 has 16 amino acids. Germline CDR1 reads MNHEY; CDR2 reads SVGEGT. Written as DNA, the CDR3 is TGTGCCAGCAGTTACGGAACTAACACGGGGAGCACTGAAGCTTTCTTT. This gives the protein CASSYGTNTGSTEAFF.

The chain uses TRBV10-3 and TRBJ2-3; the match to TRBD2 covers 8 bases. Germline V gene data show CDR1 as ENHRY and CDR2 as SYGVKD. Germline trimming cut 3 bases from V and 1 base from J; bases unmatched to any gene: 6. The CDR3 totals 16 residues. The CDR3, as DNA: TGTGCCATCAGTGAACTAGCGGAGGTTGGCACAGATACGCAGTATTTT. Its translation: CAISELAEVGTDTQYF.

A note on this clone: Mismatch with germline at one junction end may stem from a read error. CDR3 amino acids: CASRDSEISAYLYF. As DNA, the CDR3 is TGTGCCAGCCGGGACAGCGAGATCTCGGCGTACCTGTACTTC. The chain carries TRBV6-5 and TRBJ1-2; the match to TRBD1 covers 7 bases. There are 14 residues in the CDR3. In germline, CDR1 is MNHEY, CDR2 SVGAGI.

CDR3 DNA: TGCGCCAGCAGCTTGGGGGACAGTCTCTATGGCTACACCTTC. It codes for CASSLGDSLYGYTF. V is TRBV5-1 and J is TRBJ1-2, with TRBD1 matching over 7 bases. Trimming at V came to 0 bases and at J to 4 bases, leaving 3 bases not matched to a gene. Germline values: CDR1 SGHRS, CDR2 YFSETQ. The CDR3 has 14 amino acids. The whole variable domain, remainder taken from reference TRBV5-1 and TRBJ1-2, is KAGVTQTPRYLIKTRGQQVTLSCSPISGHRSVSWYQQTPGQGLQFLFEYFSETQRNKGNFPGRFSGRQFSNSRSEMNVSTLELGDSALYLCASSLGDSLYGYTFGSGTRLTVV.

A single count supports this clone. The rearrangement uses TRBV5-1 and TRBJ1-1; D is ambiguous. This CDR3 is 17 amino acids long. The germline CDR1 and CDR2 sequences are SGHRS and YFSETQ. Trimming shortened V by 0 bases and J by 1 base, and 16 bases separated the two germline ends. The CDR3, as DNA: TGCGCCAGCAGCTTGGACCCCAAGACAATTAGGAACACTGAAGCTTTCTTT. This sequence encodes CASSLDPKTIRNTEAFF.

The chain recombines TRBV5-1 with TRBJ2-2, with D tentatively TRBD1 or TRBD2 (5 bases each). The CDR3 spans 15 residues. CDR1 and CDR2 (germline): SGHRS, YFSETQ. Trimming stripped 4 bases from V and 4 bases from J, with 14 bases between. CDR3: CASSPQDLPTGELFF. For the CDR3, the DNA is TGCGCCAGCAGCCCACAGGACTTACCCACCGGGGAGCTGTTTTTT.

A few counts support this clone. The CDR3 protein is CASTLPRGPQHF. The CDR3 DNA follows: TGTGCCAGCACCTTACCCAGGGGGCCCCAGCATTTT. The V gene is TRBV28, the J gene TRBJ1-5; the D gene is possibly TRBD1 (6 bases). Germline V gene lookup returns CDR1 MDHEN and CDR2 SYDVKM. This CDR3 is built from 12 residues. V lost 7 bases, J lost 9 bases, and 13 bases lay in between. Looking up the rest from reference TRBV28 and TRBJ1-5 gives the full variable domain: DVKVTQSSRYLVKRTGEKVFLECVQDMDHENMFWYRQDPGLGLRLIYFSYDVKMKEKGDIPEGYSVSREKKERFSLILESASTNQTSMYLCASTLPRGPQHFGDGTRLSIL.

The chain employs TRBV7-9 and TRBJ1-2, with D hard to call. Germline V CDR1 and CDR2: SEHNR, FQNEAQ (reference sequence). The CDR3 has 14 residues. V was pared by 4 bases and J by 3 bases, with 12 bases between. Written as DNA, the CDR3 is TGTGCCAGCAGCTGGCGCGGGGTTGACTATGGCTACACCTTC. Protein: CASSWRGVDYGYTF.

CDR3 sequence reads: CASSRGLAADTQYF. CDR3 nucleotide sequence: TGCGCCAGCAGCCGAGGACTAGCGGCAGATACGCAGTATTTT. The V and J genes are TRBV5-1 and TRBJ2-3; TRBD2 aligns across 10 bases. The ends lost 4 bases at V and 4 bases at J; junction bases unmatched: 3. Per germline, CDR1 SGHRS and CDR2 YFSETQ. The CDR3 length is 14 residues. Combining the CDR3 with reference TRBV5-1 and TRBJ2-3 gives the whole variable domain KAGVTQTPRYLIKTRGQQVTLSCSPISGHRSVSWYQQTPGQGLQFLFEYFSETQRNKGNFPGRFSGRQFSNSRSEMNVSTLELGDSALYLCASSRGLAADTQYFGPGTRLTVL.

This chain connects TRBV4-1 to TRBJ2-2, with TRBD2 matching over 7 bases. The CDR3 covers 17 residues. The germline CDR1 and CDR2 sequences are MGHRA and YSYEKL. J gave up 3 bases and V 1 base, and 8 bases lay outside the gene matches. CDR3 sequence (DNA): TGCGCCAGCAGCCAAGGGATTGCGGGAGTCGACACCGGGGAGCTGTTTTTT. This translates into CASSQGIAGVDTGELFF.

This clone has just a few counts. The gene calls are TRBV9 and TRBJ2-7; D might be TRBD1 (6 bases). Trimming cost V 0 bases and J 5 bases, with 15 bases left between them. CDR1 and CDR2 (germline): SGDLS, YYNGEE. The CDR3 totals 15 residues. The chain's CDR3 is CASSVAGGAKNEQYF. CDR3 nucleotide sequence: TGTGCCAGCAGCGTAGCTGGGGGCGCGAAAAACGAGCAGTACTTC. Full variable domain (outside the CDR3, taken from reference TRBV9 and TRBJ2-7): DSGVTQTPKHLITATGQRVTLRCSPRSGDLSVYWYQQSLDQGLQFLIQYYNGEERAKGNILERFSAQQFPDLHSELNLSSLELGDSALYFCASSVAGGAKNEQYFGPGTRLTVT.

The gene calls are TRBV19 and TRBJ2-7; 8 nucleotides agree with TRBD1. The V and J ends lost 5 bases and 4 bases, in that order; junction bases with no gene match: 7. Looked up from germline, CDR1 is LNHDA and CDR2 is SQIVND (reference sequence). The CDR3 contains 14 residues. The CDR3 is CASSRHRGAYEQYF. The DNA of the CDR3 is TGTGCCAGTAGTCGGCACAGGGGGGCATACGAGCAGTACTTC.

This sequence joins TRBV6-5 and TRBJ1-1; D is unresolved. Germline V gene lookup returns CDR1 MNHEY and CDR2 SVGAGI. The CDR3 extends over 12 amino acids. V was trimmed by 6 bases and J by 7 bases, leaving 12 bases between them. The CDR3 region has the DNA TGTGCCAGCAGAACCGTTCAGCGTGAAGCTTTCTTT. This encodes CASRTVQREAFF.

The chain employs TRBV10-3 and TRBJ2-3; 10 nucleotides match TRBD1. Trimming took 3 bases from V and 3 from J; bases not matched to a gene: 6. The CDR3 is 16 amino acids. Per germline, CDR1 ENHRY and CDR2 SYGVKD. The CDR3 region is CAISEGRTGGTDTQYF. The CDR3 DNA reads TGTGCCATCAGTGAAGGCAGGACAGGGGGAACAGATACGCAGTATTTT.

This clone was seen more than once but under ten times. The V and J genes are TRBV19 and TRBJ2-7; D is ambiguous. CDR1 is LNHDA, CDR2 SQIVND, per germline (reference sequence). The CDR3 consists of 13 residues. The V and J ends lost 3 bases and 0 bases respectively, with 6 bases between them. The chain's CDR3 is CASSMEPSYEQYF. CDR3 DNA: TGTGCCAGTAGTATGGAACCCTCCTACGAGCAGTACTTC.

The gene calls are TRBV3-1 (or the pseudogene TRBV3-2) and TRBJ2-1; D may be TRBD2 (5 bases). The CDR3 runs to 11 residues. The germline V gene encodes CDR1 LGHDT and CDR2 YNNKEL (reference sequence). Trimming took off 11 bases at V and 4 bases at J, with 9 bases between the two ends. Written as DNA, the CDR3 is TGTGCCTCGACGGGGTACAATGAGCAGTTCTTC. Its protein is CASTGYNEQFF.

This CDR3 reads CAISVGGPSSGANVLTF. The CDR3 DNA sequence: TGTGCCATCAGTGTTGGGGGCCCGAGCTCTGGGGCCAACGTCCTGACTTTC. The chain combines TRBV10-3 with TRBJ2-6; weak D call: TRBD1 (6 bases). The CDR3 is 17 residues long. Trimming cost V 4 bases and J 0 bases, with 13 bases left between them. Germline V gene lookup returns CDR1 ENHRY and CDR2 SYGVKD.

CDR3 nucleotide sequence: TGTGCCAGCACGAAGGGAGTAAGCTCTGGAAACACCATATATTTT. Translation gives CASTKGVSSGNTIYF. This chain joins TRBV7-8 and TRBJ1-3; D is undetermined. Germline V gene data show CDR1 as SGHVS and CDR2 as FQNEAQ. The length of the CDR3 is 15 residues. V lost 7 bases, J lost 0 bases, and 13 bases lay in between.

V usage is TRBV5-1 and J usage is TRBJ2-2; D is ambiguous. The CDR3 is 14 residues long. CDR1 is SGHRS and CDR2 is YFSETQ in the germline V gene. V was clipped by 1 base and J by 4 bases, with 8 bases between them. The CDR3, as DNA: TGCGCCAGCAGCTTGCCAACCCGCACCGGGGAGCTGTTTTTT. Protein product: CASSLPTRTGELFF.

The CDR3, as DNA: TGTGCCAGCACCTCCCCAGGGATCTATGGCTACACCTTC. Protein sequence: CASTSPGIYGYTF. V and J are TRBV28 and TRBJ1-2, with a tentative D call TRBD1 (5 bases). Trimming took 7 bases from V and 4 from J, leaving 13 bases between them. Germline loops: CDR1 MDHEN, CDR2 SYDVKM. There are 13 residues in the CDR3.

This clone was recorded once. In DNA form, the CDR3 reads TGTGCCAGCAGCCAGGTCGGAACAGGATTTGCTTCACCCCTCCACTTT. Amino acids: CASSQVGTGFASPLHF. V gene TRBV14 combines with J gene TRBJ1-6; TRBD1 is a possible D gene (5 bases). Germline CDR1 reads SGHDN; CDR2 reads FVKESK. This CDR3 region has 16 residues. Trimming cost V 3 bases and J 9 bases, with 18 bases left between them.

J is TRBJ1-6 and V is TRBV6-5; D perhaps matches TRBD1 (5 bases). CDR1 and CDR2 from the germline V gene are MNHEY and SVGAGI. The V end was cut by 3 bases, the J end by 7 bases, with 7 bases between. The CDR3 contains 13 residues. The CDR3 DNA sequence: TGTGCCAGCAGTTATAAGGGGAATTCACCCCTCCACTTT. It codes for CASSYKGNSPLHF.

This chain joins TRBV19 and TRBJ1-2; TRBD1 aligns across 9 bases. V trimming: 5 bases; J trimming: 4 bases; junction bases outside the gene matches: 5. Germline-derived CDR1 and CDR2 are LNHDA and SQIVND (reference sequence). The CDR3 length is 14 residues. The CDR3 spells CASSRGTGIYGYTF. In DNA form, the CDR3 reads TGTGCCAGTAGTCGGGGGACAGGGATCTATGGCTACACCTTC. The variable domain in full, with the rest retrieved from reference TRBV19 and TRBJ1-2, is DGGITQSPKYLFRKEGQNVTLSCEQNLNHDAMYWYRQDPGQGLRLIYYSQIVNDFQKGDIAEGYSVSREKKESFPLTVTSAQKNPTAFYLCASSRGTGIYGYTFGSGTRLTVV.

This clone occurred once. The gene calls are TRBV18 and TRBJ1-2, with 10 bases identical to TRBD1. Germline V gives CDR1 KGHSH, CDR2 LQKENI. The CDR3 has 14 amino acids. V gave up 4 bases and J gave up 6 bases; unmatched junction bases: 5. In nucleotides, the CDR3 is TGTGCCAGCTCACGAAGCGGGACAGGGGATGGCTACACCTTC. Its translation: CASSRSGTGDGYTF.